The sequence of this T cell receptor beta chain was determined in a study of blood T cell repertoires in COVID-19. On the study more broadly: From the United States, Italy and Spain came samples of acute and convalescent COVID-19. The analysed material was cDNA or gDNA that came from T cells, B-cell-depleted T cells, or PBMCs.

This CDR3 spans 13 amino acids. Per germline, CDR1 PRHDT and CDR2 FYEKMQ (reference sequence). Trimming at V came to 5 bases and at J to 7 bases, leaving 5 bases not matched to a gene. As handled by the study authors: From reference gene primer amplification, estimates of nucleated cell counts were derived. This table comes from immunoSEQ multiplex PCR, and its TCRdb copy is limited to in-frame clones, with some not included. Clone size and the V and J calls come from that table; the DNA yielded D and trimming. This sample has approximately 210,000 clones, with approximately 82% found just once. The sequenced sample was peripheral blood. V and J are TRBV13 and TRBJ2-1, with TRBD1 matching over 7 bases. This clonotype was obtained from a woman aged 40 to 50 with acute or convalescent COVID-19. The CDR3 sequence is CASSPNRGNEQFF. CDR3 in DNA: TGTGCCAGCAGCCCAAACAGGGGAAATGAGCAGTTCTTC.